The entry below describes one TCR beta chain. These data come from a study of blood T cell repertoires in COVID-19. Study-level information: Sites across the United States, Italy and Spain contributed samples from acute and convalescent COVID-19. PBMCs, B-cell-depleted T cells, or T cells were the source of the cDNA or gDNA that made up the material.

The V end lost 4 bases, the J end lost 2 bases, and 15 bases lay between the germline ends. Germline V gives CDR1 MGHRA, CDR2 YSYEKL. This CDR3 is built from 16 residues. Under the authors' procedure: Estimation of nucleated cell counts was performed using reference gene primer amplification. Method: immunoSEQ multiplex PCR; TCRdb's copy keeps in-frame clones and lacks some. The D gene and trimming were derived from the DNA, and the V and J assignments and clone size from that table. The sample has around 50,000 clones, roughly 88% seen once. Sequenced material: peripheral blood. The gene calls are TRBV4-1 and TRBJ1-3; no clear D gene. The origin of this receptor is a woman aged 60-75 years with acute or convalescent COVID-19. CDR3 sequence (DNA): TGCGCCAGCAGCCCCCACCTGGCCGGGACTGGAAACACCATATATTTT. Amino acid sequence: CASSPHLAGTGNTIYF.